The 13 T cell receptor beta chains below were found in one sample sequenced in a study of blood T cell repertoires in COVID-19. Measured with immunoSEQ multiplex PCR; TCRdb has only the in-frame clones, and not every one. Of hundreds of thousands of clones listed, 88% are singletons. The sequenced material came from PBMCs or T cells enriched from blood (not recorded which). Receptors originate from a woman aged 25 to 39 who had recovered from COVID-19.

The V gene is TRBV5-4, the J gene TRBJ1-1, with a possible D match to TRBD1 (5 bases). From germline, CDR1 is SGHNT and CDR2 YYREEE (reference sequence). This CDR3 is built from 14 residues. Trimming shortened V by 0 bases and J by 4 bases, and 10 bases separated the two germline ends. In DNA, the CDR3 is TGTGCCAGCAGCTTGGGCAGGGAGGGCACTGAAGCTTTCTTT. Translation: CASSLGREGTEAFF.

The chain carries TRBV30 and TRBJ1-1, with 7 positions matching TRBD1. The CDR3 has 13 amino acids. V gave up 6 bases and J gave up 0 bases; unmatched junction bases: 4. The germline gives CDR1 GTSNPN, CDR2 SVGIG (reference sequence). The DNA for the CDR3 is TGTGCCTGTTCGGGACAGTTGAACACTGAAGCTTTCTTT. Translated: CACSGQLNTEAFF.

The chain uses TRBV28 and TRBJ2-7; a possible D gene is TRBD2 (6 bases). In germline, CDR1 is MDHEN, CDR2 SYDVKM. V lost 4 bases to trimming and J lost 3 bases, with 22 bases between them. This CDR3 is built from 17 residues. The CDR3 is CASSSPGVPISFYEQYF. CDR3 in DNA: TGTGCCAGCAGTTCTCCGGGGGTTCCAATTTCCTTCTACGAGCAGTACTTC. Using reference TRBV28 and TRBJ2-7 for the parts outside the CDR3, the full variable domain is DVKVTQSSRYLVKRTGEKVFLECVQDMDHENMFWYRQDPGLGLRLIYFSYDVKMKEKGDIPEGYSVSREKKERFSLILESASTNQTSMYLCASSSPGVPISFYEQYFGPGTRLTVT.

This clone was seen once. The V call is TRBV10-3, the J call TRBJ1-2; D unclear. CDR3 length equals 14 residues. Looked up from germline, CDR1 is ENHRY and CDR2 is SYGVKD. The V end was cut by 5 bases, the J end by 8 bases, with 18 bases between. Here the CDR3 DNA reads TGTGCCATCAGTAGGAGTCACCTAGGCGAGGGCTACACCTTC. Translation gives CAISRSHLGEGYTF.

The J gene is TRBJ2-4, the V gene TRBV29-1; the match to TRBD1 covers 9 bases. Unmatched junction bases numbered 8, after V lost 5 bases and J lost 6 bases. Per germline, CDR1 SQVTM and CDR2 ANQGSEA. The CDR3 sequence is 14 residues long. The CDR3 loop reads CSVIPPGQGNIQYF. For the CDR3, the DNA is TGCAGCGTTATACCACCGGGACAGGGAAACATTCAGTACTTC.

The chain carries TRBV30 and TRBJ2-5; 8 nucleotides agree with TRBD2. This CDR3 has 19 residues. CDR1 is GTSNPN, CDR2 SVGIG, per germline (reference sequence). The ends lost 7 bases at V and 5 bases at J; junction bases unmatched: 27. The DNA for the CDR3 is TGTGCCTACGCCTTTTGGGGGGCGGAGGAGCGGGGGTTCATTGAGACCCAGTACTTC. Translation: CAYAFWGAEERGFIETQYF.

The rearrangement uses TRBV25-1 and TRBJ1-2, with 7 bases fitting TRBD1. The CDR3 contains 13 residues. J lost 8 bases, V lost 6 bases, and 9 bases had no gene match. Germline V gives CDR1 MGHDK, CDR2 SYGVNS. CDR3: CASRDRVGGGYTF. The CDR3 DNA is TGTGCCAGCAGAGACAGGGTAGGAGGGGGCTACACCTTC.

J is TRBJ2-5 and V is TRBV7-2, with D possibly being TRBD2 (6 bases). From germline, CDR1 is SGHTA and CDR2 FQGNSA. The V gene lost 4 bases and the J gene lost 0 bases, with 12 bases spanning the gap. This CDR3 spans 15 amino acids. The CDR3, as DNA: TGTGCCAGCAGCTCCCAAGCGGGCTACCAAGAGACCCAGTACTTC. Translating it yields CASSSQAGYQETQYF.

V usage is TRBV20-1 and J usage is TRBJ1-1, with D unclear. CDR3 length: 10 amino acids. Germline V lookup: CDR1 DFQATT, CDR2 SNEGSKA (reference sequence). Trimming stripped 3 bases from V and 10 bases from J, with 9 bases between. The CDR3: CSASTVGAFF. The CDR3 nucleotides are TGCAGTGCTAGTACGGTTGGAGCTTTCTTT.

This clone was recorded once. V is TRBV4-1 and J is TRBJ2-5; 7 bases are shared with TRBD2. J lost 3 bases, V lost 4 bases, and 14 bases had no gene match. Germline CDR1 and CDR2: MGHRA and YSYEKL. This CDR3 is 17 amino acids long. The CDR3 loop reads CASSRPPGRVEEETQYF. CDR3 DNA: TGCGCCAGCAGCCGCCCCCCAGGGAGGGTAGAAGAAGAGACCCAGTACTTC.

This clone was picked up one time. The sample holds other DNA sequences that translate to the same CDR3. The gene calls are TRBV27 and TRBJ2-3; 9 bases are a match to TRBD2. The CDR3 has 14 amino acids. Germline V gives CDR1 MNHEY, CDR2 SMNVEV (reference sequence). The ends lost 5 bases at V and 0 bases at J; junction bases unmatched: 0. The CDR3 region is CASSLAGSTDTQYF. In DNA form, the CDR3 reads TGTGCCAGCAGTCTAGCGGGAAGCACAGATACGCAGTATTTT.

J is TRBJ1-2 and V is TRBV27; 7 nucleotides agree with TRBD1. This CDR3 spans 15 amino acids. V was pared by 2 bases and J by 5 bases, with 8 bases of the junction left unmatched. Germline V gene sequence: CDR1 MNHEY, CDR2 SMNVEV (reference sequence). CDR3 coding DNA: TGTGCCAGCAGTTTAGGATCCAGCAGGGGGTATGGCTACACCTTC. This codes for CASSLGSSRGYGYTF.

The rearrangement uses TRBV6-1 and TRBJ2-7; possibly TRBD1 for D (5 bases). V lost 4 bases, J lost 5 bases, and 30 bases lay in between. This CDR3 contains 19 residues. CDR1 and CDR2 (germline): MNHNS, SASEGT. The CDR3 spells CASSGAEGRVSLDRNEQYF. The CDR3 DNA reads TGTGCCAGCAGTGGCGCCGAAGGCAGGGTTTCTTTGGATCGGAACGAGCAGTACTTC.